This T cell receptor beta chain originates from a study of shared clonotypes between healthy human individuals. Study findings and constraints: Rarefaction revealed incomplete sorted-subset sequencing despite large depth.

Of note for this clone: What it recognizes is unknown.

Germline CDR1 is SGHRS and CDR2 is YFSETQ. The length of the CDR3 is 16 residues. V was clipped by 4 bases and J by 5 bases; unmatched bases: 9. Produced via immunoSEQ multiplex PCR; TCRdb's table is partial and in-frame only. The sample has nearly 750,000 clones; over 60% are singletons. Sequencing used memory CD4+ T cells sorted from blood. Subset in this sample: CD45RA-negative fraction. The TCR comes from a woman aged 30 to 39 in good health. V is TRBV5-1 and J is TRBJ2-2; 9 bases fit TRBD1. In DNA form, the CDR3 reads TGCGCCAGCAGCCGGAAGGGACAGGGCGAGACCGGGGAGCTGTTTTTT. Protein product: CASSRKGQGETGELFF.